This T cell receptor (beta chain) was profiled in a study of T cell responses to AZD1222 COVID-19 vaccine. Produced via immunoSEQ multiplex PCR; TCRdb's table is partial and in-frame only. The repertoire holds 57,000 or so clones, with about 80% as singletons. CDR1 is SGHNT, CDR2 YYREEE, per germline (reference sequence). Trimming took 1 base from V and 9 from J, leaving 16 bases between them. CDR3 size: 14 residues. The receptor was isolated from an adult who received the AZD1222 COVID-19 vaccine. The chain employs TRBV5-4 and TRBJ1-1, with a tentative D call TRBD1 (6 bases). Specimen: peripheral blood, collected 28 days after the second AZD1222 dose. The CDR3 bases are TGTGCCAGCAGCTTGACGACAGGAGGGGGGAAAGCTTTCTTT. The encoded protein is CASSLTTGGGKAFF.